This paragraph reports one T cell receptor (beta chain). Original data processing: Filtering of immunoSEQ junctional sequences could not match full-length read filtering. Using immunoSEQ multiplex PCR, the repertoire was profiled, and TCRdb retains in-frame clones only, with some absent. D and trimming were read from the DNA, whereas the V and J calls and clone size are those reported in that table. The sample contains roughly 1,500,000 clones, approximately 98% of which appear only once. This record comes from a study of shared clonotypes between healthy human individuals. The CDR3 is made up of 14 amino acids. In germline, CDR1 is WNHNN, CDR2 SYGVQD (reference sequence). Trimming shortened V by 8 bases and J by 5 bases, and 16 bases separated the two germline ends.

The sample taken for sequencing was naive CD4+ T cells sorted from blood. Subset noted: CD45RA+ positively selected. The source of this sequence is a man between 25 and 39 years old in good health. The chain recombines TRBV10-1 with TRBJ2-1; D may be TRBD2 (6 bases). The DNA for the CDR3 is TGCGCCAGCTCAACGGGGACTCCGGACAATGAGCAGTTCTTC. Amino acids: CASSTGTPDNEQFF.